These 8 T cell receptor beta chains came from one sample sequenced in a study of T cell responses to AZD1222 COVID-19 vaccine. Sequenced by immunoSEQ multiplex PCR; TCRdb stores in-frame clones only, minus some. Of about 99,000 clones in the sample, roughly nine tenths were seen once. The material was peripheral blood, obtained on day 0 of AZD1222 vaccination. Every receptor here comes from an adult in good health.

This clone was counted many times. CDR3 region: CASSSTGSGRELFF. The CDR3 nucleotides read TGTGCCAGCAGCTCGACAGGGTCAGGGCGGGAGCTGTTTTTT. V usage is TRBV7-9 and J usage is TRBJ2-2, with 7 bases identical to TRBD1. This CDR3 comprises 14 residues. In germline, CDR1 is SEHNR, CDR2 FQNEAQ (reference sequence). With 4 bases clipped from V and 9 bases from J, the junction kept 8 bases outside the gene matches.

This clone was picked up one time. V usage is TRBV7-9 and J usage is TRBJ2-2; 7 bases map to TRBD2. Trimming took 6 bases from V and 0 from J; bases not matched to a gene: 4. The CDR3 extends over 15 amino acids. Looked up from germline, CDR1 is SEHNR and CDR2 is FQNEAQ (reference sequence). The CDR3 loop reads CASRLSGSNTGELFF. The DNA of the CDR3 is TGTGCCAGCAGACTTAGCGGGTCGAACACCGGGGAGCTGTTTTTT.

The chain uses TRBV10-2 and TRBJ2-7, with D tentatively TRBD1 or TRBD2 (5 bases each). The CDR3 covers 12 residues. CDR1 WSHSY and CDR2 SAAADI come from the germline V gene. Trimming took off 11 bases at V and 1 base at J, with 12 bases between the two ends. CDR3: CAAGTRSYEQYF. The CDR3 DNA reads TGCGCCGCTGGGACCAGATCCTACGAGCAGTACTTC.

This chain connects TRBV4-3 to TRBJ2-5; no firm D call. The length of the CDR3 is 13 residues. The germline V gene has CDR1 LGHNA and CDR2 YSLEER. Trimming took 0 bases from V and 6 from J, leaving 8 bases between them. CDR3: CASSQDRFQTQYF. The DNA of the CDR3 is TGCGCCAGCAGCCAAGATAGGTTCCAGACCCAGTACTTC.

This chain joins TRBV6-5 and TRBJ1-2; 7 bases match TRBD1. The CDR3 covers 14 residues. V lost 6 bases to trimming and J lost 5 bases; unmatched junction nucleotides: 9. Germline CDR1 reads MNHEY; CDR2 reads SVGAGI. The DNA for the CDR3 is TGTGCCAGCAGCCCGGGACAGCCAATGTATGGCTACACCTTC. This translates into CASSPGQPMYGYTF.

The DNA for the CDR3 is TGTGCCAGCAGTGAAGGAGGTACGGGCTCCTACGAGCAGTACGTC. It codes for CASSEGGTGSYEQYV. V is TRBV2 and J is TRBJ2-7; no firm D call. The length of the CDR3 is 15 residues. Germline lookup yields CDR1 SNHLY and CDR2 FYNNEI. Trimming stripped 1 base from V and 0 bases from J, with 10 bases between.

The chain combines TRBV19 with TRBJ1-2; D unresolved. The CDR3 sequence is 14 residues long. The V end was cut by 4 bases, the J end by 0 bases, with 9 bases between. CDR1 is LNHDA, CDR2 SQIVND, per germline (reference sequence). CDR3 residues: CASSTGSPNYGYTF. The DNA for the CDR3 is TGTGCCAGTAGTACGGGGTCCCCTAACTATGGCTACACCTTC.

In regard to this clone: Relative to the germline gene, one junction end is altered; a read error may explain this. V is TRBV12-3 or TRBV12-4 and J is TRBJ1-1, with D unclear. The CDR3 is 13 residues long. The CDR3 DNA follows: TGTGCCAGCAGTTTACTGGGGAACGCTGAAGCTTTCTTT. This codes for CASSLLGNAEAFF.